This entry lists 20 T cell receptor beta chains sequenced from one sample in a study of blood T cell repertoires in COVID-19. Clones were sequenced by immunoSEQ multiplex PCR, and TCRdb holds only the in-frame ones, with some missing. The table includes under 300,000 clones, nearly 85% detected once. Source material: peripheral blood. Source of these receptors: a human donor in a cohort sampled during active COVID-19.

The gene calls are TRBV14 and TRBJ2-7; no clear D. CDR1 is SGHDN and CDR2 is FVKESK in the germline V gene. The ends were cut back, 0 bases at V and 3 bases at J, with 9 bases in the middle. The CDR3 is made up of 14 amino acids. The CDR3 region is CASSQETYGYEQYF. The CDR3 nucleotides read TGTGCCAGCAGCCAAGAAACCTATGGCTACGAGCAGTACTTC.

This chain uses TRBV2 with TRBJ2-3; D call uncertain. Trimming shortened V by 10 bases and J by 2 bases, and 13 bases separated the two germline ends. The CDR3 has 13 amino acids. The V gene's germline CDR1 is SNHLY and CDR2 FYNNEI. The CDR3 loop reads CATTLGFTDTQYF. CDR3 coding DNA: TGTGCCACTACACTCGGGTTCACAGATACGCAGTATTTT. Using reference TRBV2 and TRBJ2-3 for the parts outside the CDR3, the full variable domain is EPEVTQTPSHQVTQMGQEVILRCVPISNHLYFYWYRQILGQKVEFLVSFYNNEISEKSEIFDDQFSVERPDGSNFTLKIRSTKLEDSAMYFCATTLGFTDTQYFGPGTRLTVL.

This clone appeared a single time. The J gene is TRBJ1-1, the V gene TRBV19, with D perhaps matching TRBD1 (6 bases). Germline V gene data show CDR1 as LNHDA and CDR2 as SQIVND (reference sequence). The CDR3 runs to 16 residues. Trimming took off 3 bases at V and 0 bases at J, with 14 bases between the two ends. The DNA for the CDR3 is TGTGCCAGTAGTATCCAGACAGGAAACCTGAACACTGAAGCTTTCTTT. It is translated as CASSIQTGNLNTEAFF. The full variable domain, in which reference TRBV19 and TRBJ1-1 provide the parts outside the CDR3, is DGGITQSPKYLFRKEGQNVTLSCEQNLNHDAMYWYRQDPGQGLRLIYYSQIVNDFQKGDIAEGYSVSREKKESFPLTVTSAQKNPTAFYLCASSIQTGNLNTEAFFGQGTRLTVV.

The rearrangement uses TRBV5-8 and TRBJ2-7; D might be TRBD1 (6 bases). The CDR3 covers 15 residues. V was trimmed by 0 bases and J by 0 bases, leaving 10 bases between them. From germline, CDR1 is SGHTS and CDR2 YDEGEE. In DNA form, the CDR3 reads TGTGCCAGCAGCTTGGACAGGGCCCACTCCTACGAGCAGTACTTC. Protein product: CASSLDRAHSYEQYF.

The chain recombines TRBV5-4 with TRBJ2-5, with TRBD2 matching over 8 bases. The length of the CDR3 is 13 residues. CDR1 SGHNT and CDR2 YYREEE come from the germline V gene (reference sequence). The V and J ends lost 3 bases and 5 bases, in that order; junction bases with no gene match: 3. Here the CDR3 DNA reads TGTGCCAGCAGCTCGGGGGGGGTGGAGACCCAGTACTTC. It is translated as CASSSGGVETQYF.

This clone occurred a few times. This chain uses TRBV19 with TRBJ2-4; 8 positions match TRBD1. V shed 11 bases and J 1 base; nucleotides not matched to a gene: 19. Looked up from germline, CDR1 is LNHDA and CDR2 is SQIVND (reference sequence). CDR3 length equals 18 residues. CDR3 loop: CASKVRSGQGGAKNIQYF. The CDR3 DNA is TGTGCCTCCAAGGTGCGGTCAGGACAGGGTGGGGCCAAAAACATTCAGTACTTC.

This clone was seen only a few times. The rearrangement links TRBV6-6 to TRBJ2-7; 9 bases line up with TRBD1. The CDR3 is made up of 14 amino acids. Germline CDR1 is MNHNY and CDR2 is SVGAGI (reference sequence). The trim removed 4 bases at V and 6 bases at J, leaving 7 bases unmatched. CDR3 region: CASSSGGQGGEQYF. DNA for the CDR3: TGTGCCAGCAGTTCCGGGGGACAGGGAGGCGAGCAGTACTTC.

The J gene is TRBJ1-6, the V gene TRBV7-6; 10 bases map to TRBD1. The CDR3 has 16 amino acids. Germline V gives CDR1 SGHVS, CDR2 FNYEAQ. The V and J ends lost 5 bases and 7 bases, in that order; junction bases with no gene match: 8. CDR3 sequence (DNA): TGTGCCAGCAGCCCGCGGTCGGGACAGGGGAATTCACCCCTCCACTTT. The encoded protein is CASSPRSGQGNSPLHF.

Here the CDR3 reads CAPSPGYEQYF. In DNA form, the CDR3 reads TGTGCCCCCAGCCCAGGCTACGAGCAGTACTTC. V is TRBV21-1 and J is TRBJ2-7; the DNA was not used to check the table's D call, TRBD1. TRBV21-1 is an annotated pseudogene. This CDR3 contains 11 residues.

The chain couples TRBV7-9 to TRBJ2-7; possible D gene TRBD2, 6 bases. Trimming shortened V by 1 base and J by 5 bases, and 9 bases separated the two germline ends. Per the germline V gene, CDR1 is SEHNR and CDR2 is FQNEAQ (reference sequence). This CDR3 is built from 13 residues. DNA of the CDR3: TGTGCCAGCAGCTTAGGCGGGGACGACGAGCAGTACTTC. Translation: CASSLGGDDEQYF.

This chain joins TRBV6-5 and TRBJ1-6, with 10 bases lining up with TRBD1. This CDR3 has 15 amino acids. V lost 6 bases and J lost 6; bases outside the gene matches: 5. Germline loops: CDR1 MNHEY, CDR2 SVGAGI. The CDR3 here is CASRTGQGFNSPLHF. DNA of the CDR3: TGTGCCAGCAGAACGGGACAGGGGTTTAATTCACCCCTCCACTTT.

CDR3 sequence (DNA): TGTGCCAGCAGCACTAGCGGGAGACGGTCCTACAATGAGCAGTTCTTC. Its translation: CASSTSGRRSYNEQFF. The chain recombines TRBV7-6 with TRBJ2-1; the match to TRBD2 covers 11 bases. Germline CDR1 reads SGHVS; CDR2 reads FNYEAQ. V lost 5 bases, J lost 1 base, and 4 bases stayed unmatched. This CDR3 contains 16 residues.

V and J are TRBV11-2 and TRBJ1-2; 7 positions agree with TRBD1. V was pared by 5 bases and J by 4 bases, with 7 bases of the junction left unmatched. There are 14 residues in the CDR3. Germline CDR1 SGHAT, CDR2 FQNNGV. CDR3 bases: TGTGCCAGCAGCCGGGACAGAGCAGCCTATGGCTACACCTTC. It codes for CASSRDRAAYGYTF.

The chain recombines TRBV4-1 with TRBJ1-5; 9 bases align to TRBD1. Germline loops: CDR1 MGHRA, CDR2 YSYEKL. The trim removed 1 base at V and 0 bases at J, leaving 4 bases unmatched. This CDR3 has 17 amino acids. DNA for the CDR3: TGCGCCAGCAGCCAAGCAACAGGGGGCAATAGCAATCAGCCCCAGCATTTT. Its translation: CASSQATGGNSNQPQHF.

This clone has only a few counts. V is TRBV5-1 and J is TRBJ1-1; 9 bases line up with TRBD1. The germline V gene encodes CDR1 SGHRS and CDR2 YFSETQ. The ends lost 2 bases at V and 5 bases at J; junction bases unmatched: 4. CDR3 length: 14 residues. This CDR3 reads CASSFTGGKTEAFF. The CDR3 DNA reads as TGCGCCAGCAGCTTCACAGGGGGCAAGACTGAAGCTTTCTTT.

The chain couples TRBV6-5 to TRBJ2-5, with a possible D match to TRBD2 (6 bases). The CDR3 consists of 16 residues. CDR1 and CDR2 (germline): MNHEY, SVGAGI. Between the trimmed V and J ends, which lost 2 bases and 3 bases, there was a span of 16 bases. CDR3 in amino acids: CASSYGRGTMEETQYF. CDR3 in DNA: TGTGCCAGCAGTTACGGTCGCGGGACCATGGAAGAGACCCAGTACTTC.

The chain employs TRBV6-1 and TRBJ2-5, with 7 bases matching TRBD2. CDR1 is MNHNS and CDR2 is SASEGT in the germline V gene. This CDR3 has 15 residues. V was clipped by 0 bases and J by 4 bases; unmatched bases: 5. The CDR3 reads CASSEAGGEVETQYF. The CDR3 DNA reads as TGTGCCAGCAGTGAAGCGGGAGGGGAAGTAGAGACCCAGTACTTC.

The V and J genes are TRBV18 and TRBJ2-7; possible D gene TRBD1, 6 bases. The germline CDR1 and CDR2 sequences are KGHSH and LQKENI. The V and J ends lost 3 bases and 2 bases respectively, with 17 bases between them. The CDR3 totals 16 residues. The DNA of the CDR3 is TGTGCCAGCTCACCTTTCTACCGGGACACCACCTACGAGCAGTACTTC. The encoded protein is CASSPFYRDTTYEQYF.

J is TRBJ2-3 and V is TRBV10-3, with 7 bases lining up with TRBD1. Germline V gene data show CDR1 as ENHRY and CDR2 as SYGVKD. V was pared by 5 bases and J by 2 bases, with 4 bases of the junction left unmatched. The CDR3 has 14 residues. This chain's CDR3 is CAISRGQLTDTQYF. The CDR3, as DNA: TGTGCCATCAGTCGGGGACAGCTCACAGATACGCAGTATTTT.

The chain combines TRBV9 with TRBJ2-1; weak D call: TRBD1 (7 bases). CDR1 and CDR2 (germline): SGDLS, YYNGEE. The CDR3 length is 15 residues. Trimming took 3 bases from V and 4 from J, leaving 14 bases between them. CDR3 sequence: CASSGTGGIYNEQFF. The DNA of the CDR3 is TGTGCCAGCAGCGGGACAGGAGGGATATACAATGAGCAGTTCTTC.